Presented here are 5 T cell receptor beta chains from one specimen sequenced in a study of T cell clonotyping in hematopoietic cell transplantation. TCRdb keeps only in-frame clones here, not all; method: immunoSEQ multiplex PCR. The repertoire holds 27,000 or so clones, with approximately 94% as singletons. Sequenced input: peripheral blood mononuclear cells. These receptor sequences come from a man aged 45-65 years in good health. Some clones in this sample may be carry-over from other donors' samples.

The CDR3 sequence: CASSLDPATGLRGYTF. The DNA of the CDR3 is TGTGCCAGCAGCCTCGACCCGGCTACAGGGCTGCGTGGCTACACCTTC. The rearrangement joins TRBV14 to TRBJ1-2; D possibly corresponds to TRBD1 (6 bases). CDR3 length: 16 amino acids. The V and J ends lost 4 bases and 7 bases respectively, with 22 bases between them. Per the germline V gene, CDR1 is SGHDN and CDR2 is FVKESK.

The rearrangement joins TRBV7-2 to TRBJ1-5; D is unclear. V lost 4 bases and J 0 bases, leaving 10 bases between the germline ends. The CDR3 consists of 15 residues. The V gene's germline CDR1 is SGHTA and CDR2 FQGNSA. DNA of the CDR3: TGTGCCAGCAGCTCCGGGATTCATAGCAATCAGCCCCAGCATTTT. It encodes CASSSGIHSNQPQHF.

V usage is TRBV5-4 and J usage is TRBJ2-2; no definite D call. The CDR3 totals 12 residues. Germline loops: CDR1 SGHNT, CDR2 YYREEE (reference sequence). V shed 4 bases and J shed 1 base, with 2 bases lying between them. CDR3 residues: CASSGNTGELFF. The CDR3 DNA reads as TGTGCCAGCAGCGGGAACACCGGGGAGCTGTTTTTT.

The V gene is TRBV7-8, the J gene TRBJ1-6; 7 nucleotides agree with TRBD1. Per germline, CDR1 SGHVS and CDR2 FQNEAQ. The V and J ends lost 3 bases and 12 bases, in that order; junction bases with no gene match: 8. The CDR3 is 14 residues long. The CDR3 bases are TGTGCCAGCAGCTTTAGGCAGGGGGAAGTACCCCTCCACTTT. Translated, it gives CASSFRQGEVPLHF.

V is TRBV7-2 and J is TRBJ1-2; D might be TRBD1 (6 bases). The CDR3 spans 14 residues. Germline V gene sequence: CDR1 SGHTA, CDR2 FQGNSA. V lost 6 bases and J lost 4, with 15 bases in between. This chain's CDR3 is CASSQQGSRYGYTF. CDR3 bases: TGTGCCAGCAGTCAACAGGGAAGTCGCTATGGCTACACCTTC.